This TCR beta chain was sequenced in a study of identical twins. This clonotype was seen only a few times. Its antigen is undetermined. TCRdb reprocessed the 5' RACE reads via MiXCR and lists one record per CDR3 protein. The sample shows 1.5 million to 2 million distinct CDR3 sequences, under 35% of them seen only once. Germline CDR1 SEHNR, CDR2 FQNEAQ (reference sequence). Trimming removed 7 bases from V and 13 bases from J; junction bases left unmatched: 3. This CDR3 is 11 amino acids long. Healthy Caucasians alone served as donors. General study points: The study drew conclusions from cross-sectional statistical analysis, not from following the same donors. Weaker excess twin sharing was seen among beta out-of-frame sequences. Whereas memory repertoires showed no such difference, abundant cord blood beta clonotypes carried fewer insertions.

This receptor was identified in a newborn girl in good health. The chain joins TRBV7-9 to TRBJ2-1; 11 bases agree with TRBD2. Sequencing was done on a sample of cord blood. This CDR3 is CASTGTSGQFF. For the CDR3, the DNA is TGTGCCAGCACAGGGACTAGCGGACAGTTCTTC.